Presented here are 6 T cell receptor beta chains from one specimen sequenced in a study of blood T cell repertoires in COVID-19. Using immunoSEQ multiplex PCR, the repertoire was profiled, and TCRdb retains in-frame clones only, with some absent. This sample has 200,000 to 250,000 clones, with roughly 84% found just once. Sequenced sample: peripheral blood. The receptors were sampled from a middle-aged man with active or convalescent COVID-19.

V and J are TRBV29-1 and TRBJ1-1; 9 nucleotides line up with TRBD1. Germline V gene sequence: CDR1 SQVTM, CDR2 ANQGSEA. V was pared by 4 bases and J by 5 bases, with 5 bases of the junction left unmatched. This CDR3 has 13 residues. DNA of the CDR3: TGCAGCGTTGCGACAGGGGGATGGACTGAAGCTTTCTTT. The encoded protein is CSVATGGWTEAFF.

J is TRBJ2-1 and V is TRBV23-1, with 11 bases fitting TRBD2. TRBV23-1 is recorded as an ORF, its role being uncertain. Trimming removed 2 bases from V and 7 bases from J; junction bases left unmatched: 10. CDR3 length: 17 residues. This CDR3 reads CASSQPPTSGIDNEQFF. CDR3 nucleotides: TGCGCCAGCAGTCAACCGCCGACTAGCGGGATTGATAATGAGCAGTTCTTC.

The chain couples TRBV5-8 to TRBJ1-4, with D possibly being TRBD1 (6 bases). The CDR3 extends over 14 amino acids. The germline CDR1 and CDR2 sequences are SGHTS and YDEGEE. Trimming cost V 4 bases and J 1 base, with 8 bases left between them. The CDR3 is CASSLRGTNEKLFF. CDR3 nucleotides: TGTGCCAGCAGCCTCAGGGGAACTAATGAAAAACTGTTTTTT.

This clone appeared a few times. This chain uses TRBV5-6 with TRBJ2-5; D is unclear. Trimming took off 3 bases at V and 5 bases at J, with 14 bases between the two ends. This CDR3 is 14 amino acids long. From germline, CDR1 is SGHDT and CDR2 YYEEEE. CDR3 protein: CASSSVYLGETQYF. Written as DNA, the CDR3 is TGTGCCAGCAGCTCGGTCTACCTCGGGGAGACCCAGTACTTC. The full variable domain, completed using reference TRBV5-6 and TRBJ2-5, is DAGVTQSPTHLIKTRGQQVTLRCSPKSGHDTVSWYQQALGQGPQFIFQYYEEEERQRGNFPDRFSGHQFPNYSSELNVNALLLGDSALYLCASSSVYLGETQYFGPGTRLLVL.

The chain combines TRBV18 with TRBJ1-1, with no clear D. Trimming took 6 bases from V and 4 from J, leaving 12 bases between them. Germline V gene lookup returns CDR1 KGHSH and CDR2 LQKENI. The CDR3 totals 13 residues. The chain's CDR3 is CASSREGGTEAFF. CDR3 nucleotide sequence: TGTGCCAGCTCCCGGGAGGGCGGCACTGAAGCTTTCTTT.

V is TRBV5-1 and J is TRBJ2-3, with D tentatively TRBD2 (6 bases). CDR3 size: 15 residues. Germline V gene data show CDR1 as SGHRS and CDR2 as YFSETQ. The V end lost 2 bases, the J end lost 0 bases, and 10 bases lay between the germline ends. CDR3 protein: CASSLAGRSTDTQYF. CDR3 bases: TGCGCCAGCAGCTTAGCGGGCAGAAGCACAGATACGCAGTATTTT.